The next 31 T cell receptor beta chains were all read from a single sample in a study of T cells in localized non-small cell lung cancer. TCRdb's copy holds only in-frame clones and misses some; the assay was immunoSEQ multiplex PCR. This sample has fewer than 90,000 clones, with 80% found just once. The sequencing used PBMCs, collected before any cancer treatment. All receptors derive from a man aged 35 to 69 with stage II squamous cell lung carcinoma.

The chain is built from TRBV6-1 and TRBJ1-5; D may be TRBD1 (6 bases). Trimming left V 0 bases short and J 7 bases short, with 10 bases between. Per the germline V gene, CDR1 is MNHNS and CDR2 is SASEGT. The CDR3 consists of 14 residues. CDR3: CASSEAQGKQPQHF. The CDR3 region has the DNA TGTGCCAGCAGTGAAGCGCAGGGGAAACAGCCCCAGCATTTT.

This clone appeared once. The chain links TRBV10-3 to TRBJ2-1, with 9 bases identical to TRBD1. The germline V gene has CDR1 ENHRY and CDR2 SYGVKD. This CDR3 is 17 amino acids long. Germline trimming cut 4 bases from V and 0 bases from J; bases unmatched to any gene: 7. The CDR3 region is CAISVTSTGGSYNEQFF. CDR3 in DNA: TGTGCCATCAGTGTTACATCGACAGGGGGCTCCTACAATGAGCAGTTCTTC.

The V and J genes are TRBV27 and TRBJ1-5; a weak D match, TRBD1 (6 bases). V was trimmed by 4 bases and J by 0 bases, leaving 13 bases between them. CDR3 size: 16 residues. Germline lookup yields CDR1 MNHEY and CDR2 SMNVEV (reference sequence). CDR3 sequence reads: CASSSLGQLSNQPQHF. CDR3 DNA sequence: TGTGCCAGCAGTTCCCTTGGACAGCTTAGCAATCAGCCCCAGCATTTT.

The rearrangement uses TRBV5-8 and TRBJ2-5, with D possibly being TRBD2 (5 bases). V shed 2 bases and J shed 0 bases, with 14 bases lying between them. CDR1 and CDR2 (germline): SGHTS, YDEGEE. CDR3 length: 16 residues. The CDR3 region is CASSLGRALYQETQYF. CDR3 nucleotide sequence: TGTGCCAGCAGCTTAGGGCGGGCTCTGTACCAAGAGACCCAGTACTTC.

This clone has only a few counts. The CDR3 DNA sequence: TGTGCCAGCAGTTTATCCCCACTAGCGGCGGGCGAGCAGTACTTC. Its protein is CASSLSPLAAGEQYF. The chain couples TRBV27 to TRBJ2-7; 8 positions agree with TRBD2. This CDR3 has 15 residues. With V trimmed by 0 bases and J by 6 bases, 7 bases remained unmatched. Germline CDR1 MNHEY, CDR2 SMNVEV (reference sequence).

The gene calls are TRBV27 and TRBJ2-2, with 8 positions matching TRBD2. Germline-derived CDR1 and CDR2 are MNHEY and SMNVEV (reference sequence). The CDR3 totals 15 residues. Trimming cost V 6 bases and J 1 base; bases outside gene matches: 4. CDR3 amino acids: CASSPSGRNTGELFF. CDR3 in DNA: TGTGCCAGCAGCCCCAGCGGGAGGAACACCGGGGAGCTGTTTTTT.

This clone was counted between two and nine times. This chain uses TRBV10-3 with TRBJ1-6; TRBD1 matches 9 bases. Germline trimming cut 5 bases from V and 10 bases from J; bases unmatched to any gene: 6. The germline V gene encodes CDR1 ENHRY and CDR2 SYGVKD. The CDR3 runs to 14 residues. DNA of the CDR3: TGTGCCATCAGTAGGGACAGGGTGAGATCACCCCTCCACTTT. Its translation: CAISRDRVRSPLHF.

About this clone itself: The sample has other DNA sequences that encode this CDR3 too. CDR3 sequence: CAWSLGINYGYTF. In nucleotides, the CDR3 is TGTGCCTGGAGTCTAGGGATCAACTATGGCTACACCTTC. V usage is TRBV30 and J usage is TRBJ1-2; D is ambiguous. Germline V gives CDR1 GTSNPN, CDR2 SVGIG (reference sequence). This CDR3 is 13 amino acids long. Trimming cost V 2 bases and J 2 bases, with 9 bases left between them.

The V gene is TRBV6-5, the J gene TRBJ1-3; D remains unclear. Per the germline V gene, CDR1 is MNHEY and CDR2 is SVGAGI. V lost 0 bases and J lost 2, with 11 bases in between. The CDR3 is made up of 16 amino acids. CDR3 amino acids: CASSYSRRMAGNTIYF. The DNA of the CDR3 is TGTGCCAGCAGTTACTCGCGGAGAATGGCTGGAAACACCATATATTTT.

The V gene is TRBV27, the J gene TRBJ1-2; D is unclear. The germline CDR1 and CDR2 sequences are MNHEY and SMNVEV (reference sequence). Trimming cost V 3 bases and J 0 bases, with 8 bases left between them. This CDR3 has 14 residues. The CDR3 region is CASSLDRSNYGYTF. The CDR3 DNA reads as TGTGCCAGCAGTTTGGACCGCTCTAACTATGGCTACACCTTC.

The rearrangement links TRBV6-5 to TRBJ2-7; D perhaps matches TRBD1 (6 bases). Germline CDR1 is MNHEY and CDR2 is SVGAGI. V dropped 8 bases and J dropped 4 bases, with 9 bases sitting between them. The length of the CDR3 is 11 residues. CDR3 in amino acids: CASLRGYEQYF. As DNA, the CDR3 is TGTGCCAGCCTAAGGGGGTACGAGCAGTACTTC.

The chain has TRBV27 and TRBJ1-5, with no clear D. CDR1 and CDR2 from the germline V gene are MNHEY and SMNVEV (reference sequence). Between the trimmed V and J ends, which lost 6 bases and 2 bases, there was a span of 11 bases. The CDR3 consists of 14 residues. CDR3 in amino acids: CASSSGRGNQPQHF. CDR3 DNA: TGTGCCAGCAGCTCGGGTCGCGGCAATCAGCCCCAGCATTTT.

The chain couples TRBV29-1 to TRBJ1-2; D gene unclear. Deletions cut 8 bases from V and 7 bases from J, with 14 bases between. This CDR3 has 11 residues. The germline V gene encodes CDR1 SQVTM and CDR2 ANQGSEA. CDR3 protein: CSTADGTGYTF. CDR3 bases: TGCAGCACCGCAGACGGCACTGGCTACACCTTC. The variable domain in full, with the rest retrieved from reference TRBV29-1 and TRBJ1-2, is SAVISQKPSRDICQRGTSLTIQCQVDSQVTMMFWYRQQPGQSLTLIATANQGSEATYESGFVIDKFPISRPNLTFSTLTVSNMSPEDSSIYLCSTADGTGYTFGSGTRLTVV.

The V and J genes are TRBV4-1 and TRBJ2-1; a possible D gene is TRBD2 (6 bases). This CDR3 has 15 amino acids. From germline, CDR1 is MGHRA and CDR2 YSYEKL. Trimming shortened V by 1 base and J by 8 bases, and 15 bases separated the two germline ends. CDR3 nucleotide sequence: TGCGCCAGCAGCCAAGTGGAGGGAGGCAGCGATGAGCAGTTCTTC. It is translated as CASSQVEGGSDEQFF.

The rearrangement joins TRBV7-8 to TRBJ2-5; the D gene is possibly TRBD2 (7 bases). Trimming removed 5 bases at V and 7 bases at J, with 14 bases between. This CDR3 is 13 amino acids long. CDR1 SGHVS and CDR2 FQNEAQ come from the germline V gene. The chain's CDR3 is CASSPLGGGTQYF. The DNA for the CDR3 is TGTGCCAGCAGCCCCCTAGGGGGGGGGACCCAGTACTTC.

The chain has TRBV10-3 and TRBJ2-1; 7 positions match TRBD2. CDR3 length: 11 residues. V shed 9 bases and J 9 bases; nucleotides not matched to a gene: 5. Germline loops: CDR1 ENHRY, CDR2 SYGVKD. The CDR3 loop is CAIGGGGEQFF. For the CDR3, the DNA is TGTGCCATTGGGGGGGGAGGTGAGCAGTTCTTC.

The chain has TRBV2 and TRBJ1-2; D may be TRBD1 (5 bases). CDR3 length equals 14 residues. V lost 1 base, J lost 5 bases, and 11 bases lay in between. Germline CDR1 reads SNHLY; CDR2 reads FYNNEI. DNA of the CDR3: TGTGCCAGCAGTGAAGTTCAGGGAGGGTATGGCTACACCTTC. Translation gives CASSEVQGGYGYTF.

The chain carries TRBV29-1 and TRBJ2-3; 7 bases are shared with TRBD2. With V trimmed by 0 bases and J by 4 bases, 16 bases remained unmatched. Per germline, CDR1 SQVTM and CDR2 ANQGSEA. The CDR3 has 18 residues. The CDR3 DNA is TGCAGCGTTGAAGATTTTCCGAAGGGGAGGGTCTACGCAGATACGCAGTATTTT. Amino acids: CSVEDFPKGRVYADTQYF.

V is TRBV7-2 and J is TRBJ1-2, with unresolved D. CDR1 is SGHTA and CDR2 is FQGNSA in the germline V gene. The CDR3 runs 13 residues. V lost 2 bases to trimming and J lost 5 bases, with 9 bases between them. CDR3 sequence (DNA): TGTGCCAGCAGCTTAACAGCCCCTTATGGCTACACCTTC. It specifies CASSLTAPYGYTF. The full variable domain, in which reference TRBV7-2 and TRBJ1-2 provide the parts outside the CDR3, is GAGVSQSPSNKVTEKGKDVELRCDPISGHTALYWYRQSLGQGLEFLIYFQGNSAPDKSGLPSDRFSAERTGGSVSTLTIQRTQQEDSAVYLCASSLTAPYGYTFGSGTRLTVV.

The genes are TRBV2 and TRBJ2-3; no clear D gene. V lost 6 bases to trimming and J lost 3 bases, with 1 base between them. Per germline, CDR1 SNHLY and CDR2 FYNNEI. The CDR3 totals 10 residues. The CDR3 sequence is CASRTDTQYF. The CDR3 DNA follows: TGTGCCAGCAGGACAGATACGCAGTATTTT.

The chain uses TRBV11-2 and TRBJ2-2; the D gene is possibly TRBD1 (5 bases). V gave up 5 bases and J gave up 6 bases, with 13 bases separating them. CDR3 size: 14 residues. The germline V gene encodes CDR1 SGHAT and CDR2 FQNNGV. CDR3 sequence reads: CASSVNQGSGELFF. The CDR3 DNA is TGTGCCAGCAGCGTCAACCAGGGTTCCGGGGAGCTGTTTTTT.

The chain recombines TRBV6-6 with TRBJ1-4; 7 nucleotides line up with TRBD1. This CDR3 region has 16 residues. Looked up from germline, CDR1 is MNHNY and CDR2 is SVGAGI (reference sequence). The V gene end was trimmed by 4 bases and the J gene end by 4 bases; junction bases not matched to a gene: 9. The CDR3 sequence: CASSSDRLGNNEKLFF. The CDR3 DNA reads TGTGCCAGCAGTTCGGACAGGTTGGGAAATAATGAAAAACTGTTTTTT.

V gene TRBV27 combines with J gene TRBJ1-6, with a tentative D call TRBD1 (6 bases). The length of the CDR3 is 14 residues. V gave up 3 bases and J gave up 7 bases, with 10 bases separating them. Germline values: CDR1 MNHEY, CDR2 SMNVEV (reference sequence). The DNA of the CDR3 is TGTGCCAGCAGTTTGGGGGCATGGAATTCACCCCTCCACTTT. It codes for CASSLGAWNSPLHF.

V gene TRBV7-8 combines with J gene TRBJ2-1; maybe TRBD1 (5 bases). Trimming removed 1 base from V and 12 bases from J, with 10 bases in between. Looked up from germline, CDR1 is SGHVS and CDR2 is FQNEAQ. The CDR3 sequence is 12 residues long. CDR3: CASSLVLGPQFF. For the CDR3, the DNA is TGTGCCAGCAGCTTAGTATTGGGGCCGCAGTTCTTC.

The J gene is TRBJ2-3, the V gene TRBV4-1; D remains ambiguous. The V end lost 1 base, the J end lost 0 bases, and 14 bases lay between the germline ends. From germline, CDR1 is MGHRA and CDR2 YSYEKL. The CDR3 covers 17 residues. The CDR3 nucleotides are TGCGCCAGCAGCCAAGGAGATGACACCCATAGCACAGATACGCAGTATTTT. This translates into CASSQGDDTHSTDTQYF.

The chain is built from TRBV7-9 and TRBJ1-4; D may be TRBD1 (5 bases). V shed 5 bases and J shed 5 bases, with 18 bases lying between them. This CDR3 comprises 16 residues. Germline V gives CDR1 SEHNR, CDR2 FQNEAQ (reference sequence). The CDR3 nucleotides are TGTGCCAGCAGCACTTCCTTCGGGGGGGAGAATGAAAAACTGTTTTTT. Encoded protein: CASSTSFGGENEKLFF.

There are a few counts of this clone. The rearrangement joins TRBV5-1 to TRBJ1-4, with D perhaps matching TRBD1 (6 bases). The CDR3 runs to 17 residues. Germline-derived CDR1 and CDR2 are SGHRS and YFSETQ. Between the trimmed V and J ends, which lost 3 bases and 3 bases, there was a span of 18 bases. CDR3 DNA sequence: TGCGCCAGCAGCTCCCGGGGGCTTACGGGGCCTAATGAAAAACTGTTTTTT. Its protein product is CASSSRGLTGPNEKLFF.

This clone was detected only once. J is TRBJ2-7 and V is TRBV5-6, with TRBD2 matching 12 bases. The CDR3 is 15 residues long. Per germline, CDR1 SGHDT and CDR2 YYEEEE. V lost 4 bases to trimming and J lost 0 bases; unmatched junction nucleotides: 2. CDR3 region: CASSVTSGSSYEQYF. As DNA, the CDR3 is TGTGCCAGCAGCGTGACTAGCGGGAGCTCCTACGAGCAGTACTTC.

The chain uses TRBV19 and TRBJ1-2, with D unresolved. The V and J ends lost 6 bases and 2 bases respectively, with 13 bases between them. This CDR3 region has 14 residues. Germline CDR1 and CDR2: LNHDA and SQIVND (reference sequence). The CDR3 reads CASRKTGENYGYTF. The DNA of the CDR3 is TGTGCCAGTAGGAAGACCGGTGAAAACTATGGCTACACCTTC.

The chain has TRBV28 and TRBJ1-2, with D maybe TRBD1 (6 bases). V was shortened by 4 bases and J by 4 bases, with 16 bases between the two germline ends. The germline V gene encodes CDR1 MDHEN and CDR2 SYDVKM. This CDR3 contains 15 residues. The DNA of the CDR3 is TGTGCCAGCAGTTCTTTAGGGGGTGGGCCCTATGGCTACACCTTC. Amino acid sequence: CASSSLGGGPYGYTF.

The V gene is TRBV27, the J gene TRBJ1-5; D is undetermined. The V end lost 3 bases, the J end lost 3 bases, and 9 bases lay between the germline ends. The CDR3 runs 14 residues. Germline V gene sequence: CDR1 MNHEY, CDR2 SMNVEV (reference sequence). The DNA for the CDR3 is TGTGCCAGCAGTTTCCAAGGACCCAATCAGCCCCAGCATTTT. This gives the protein CASSFQGPNQPQHF.